Each of the 20 T cell receptor beta chains below was sequenced from the same sample in a study of cytomegalovirus exposure and HLA in healthy donors. The method was immunoSEQ multiplex PCR; TCRdb's version includes in-frame clones alone and lacks a portion of them. The sample shows fewer than 250,000 clones, 85% to 90% of them seen only once. Material for sequencing was PBMCs. Receptors originate from a young man in good health and CMV-seronegative.

The V call is TRBV7-6, the J call TRBJ2-7, with a tentative D call TRBD1 (5 bases). V dropped 1 base and J dropped 6 bases, with 7 bases sitting between them. CDR1 and CDR2 from the germline V gene are SGHVS and FNYEAQ. CDR3 size: 12 residues. The CDR3 nucleotides are TGTGCCAGCAGCTTAGTAGGGGCCGAGCAGTACTTC. This codes for CASSLVGAEQYF. Filled out from reference TRBV7-6 and TRBJ2-7, the complete variable domain reads GAGVSQSPRYKVTKRGQDVALRCDPISGHVSLYWYRQALGQGPEFLTYFNYEAQQDKSGLPNDRFSAERPEGSISTLTIQRTEQRDSAMYRCASSLVGAEQYFGPGTRLTVT.

The genes are TRBV5-1 and TRBJ2-7; possible D gene TRBD2, 6 bases. The CDR3 contains 13 residues. Germline lookup yields CDR1 SGHRS and CDR2 YFSETQ. Trimming took 0 bases from V and 5 from J, leaving 9 bases between them. This CDR3 is CASSLAGVDEQYF. The CDR3 DNA reads as TGCGCCAGCAGCTTGGCGGGGGTCGACGAGCAGTACTTC.

The rearrangement joins TRBV2 to TRBJ1-2, with 9 bases lining up with TRBD1. The J segment lost 8 bases and the V segment lost 7 bases, leaving 8 bases of the junction unmatched. The CDR3 totals 13 residues. Looked up from germline, CDR1 is SNHLY and CDR2 is FYNNEI. The CDR3 protein is CASTSGTGNGYTF. The CDR3 bases are TGTGCCAGCACCTCCGGGACAGGGAACGGCTACACCTTC.

The V call is TRBV6-4, the J call TRBJ2-3, with a possible D match to TRBD1 (5 bases). CDR1 is MRHNA, CDR2 SNTAGT, per germline. Deletions cut 6 bases from V and 3 bases from J, with 16 bases between. This CDR3 comprises 15 residues. CDR3 sequence reads: CASSPTQGGTDTQYF. CDR3 in DNA: TGTGCCAGCAGCCCCACGCAGGGTGGGACAGATACGCAGTATTTT.

The chain joins TRBV18 to TRBJ2-1; D is perhaps TRBD2 (5 bases). V was cut by 3 bases and J by 0 bases, with 15 bases left in between. Germline V lookup: CDR1 KGHSH, CDR2 LQKENI. CDR3 length: 17 residues. In DNA form, the CDR3 reads TGTGCCAGCTCACCTCCACTAGGAGCCAGCTCCTACAATGAGCAGTTCTTC. This codes for CASSPPLGASSYNEQFF.

The chain joins TRBV28 to TRBJ2-7; D is unclear. The CDR3 has 12 amino acids. V lost 8 bases and J lost 7, with 15 bases in between. CDR1 and CDR2 from the germline V gene are MDHEN and SYDVKM. The CDR3 is CASAKRVREQYF. The CDR3 DNA is TGTGCCAGCGCCAAGCGAGTAAGAGAGCAGTACTTC.

This clone was recorded a few times. This chain links TRBV6-1 with TRBJ2-7; D remains ambiguous. V dropped 4 bases and J dropped 5 bases, with 12 bases sitting between them. The CDR3 covers 13 residues. Germline lookup yields CDR1 MNHNS and CDR2 SASEGT. The CDR3, as DNA: TGTGCCAGCAGTGGGTCAGGATGGAACGAGCAGTACTTC. Its translation: CASSGSGWNEQYF.

The CDR3 region is CASSRAGVRYEQYF. The CDR3 bases are TGTGCCAGCTCCAGAGCGGGAGTGAGGTACGAGCAGTACTTC. The rearrangement links TRBV18 to TRBJ2-7, with 8 bases that match TRBD2. Trimming took 6 bases from V and 4 from J; bases not matched to a gene: 8. CDR3 size: 14 residues. Germline V gene data show CDR1 as KGHSH and CDR2 as LQKENI.

The chain couples TRBV28 to TRBJ1-6; D remains ambiguous. The CDR3 sequence is 13 residues long. V lost 6 bases and J lost 6, with 9 bases in between. Germline V gene lookup returns CDR1 MDHEN and CDR2 SYDVKM. CDR3 sequence: CASRGRGNSPLHF. The CDR3 DNA is TGTGCCAGCAGGGGCCGGGGTAATTCACCCCTCCACTTT.

The chain is built from TRBV10-2 and TRBJ1-6; D gene ambiguous. The CDR3 contains 13 residues. V dropped 2 bases and J dropped 7 bases, with 6 bases sitting between them. CDR1 WSHSY and CDR2 SAAADI come from the germline V gene. The DNA of the CDR3 is TGCGCCAGCAGTGAGGGGCCCAATTCACCCCTCCACTTT. The encoded protein is CASSEGPNSPLHF.

This sequence joins TRBV7-9 and TRBJ2-1; D might be TRBD1 (6 bases). Deletions cut 6 bases from V and 10 bases from J, with 10 bases between. Per germline, CDR1 SEHNR and CDR2 FQNEAQ (reference sequence). This CDR3 spans 11 amino acids. The CDR3 sequence: CASRQTGEQFF. In nucleotides, the CDR3 is TGTGCCAGCAGACAAACAGGGGAGCAGTTCTTC.

This sequence joins TRBV5-4 and TRBJ1-6; 12 positions match TRBD1. Unmatched junction bases numbered 15, after V lost 4 bases and J lost 10 bases. The CDR3 sequence is 18 residues long. Per the germline V gene, CDR1 is SGHNT and CDR2 is YYREEE (reference sequence). CDR3 sequence (DNA): TGTGCCAGCAGCCCGGGACAGGGGGCTTCTGGGTCGGGCTCACCCCTCCACTTT. It codes for CASSPGQGASGSGSPLHF.

This clone was seen only once. The chain uses TRBV27 and TRBJ2-5; TRBD2 aligns across 13 bases. Germline values: CDR1 MNHEY, CDR2 SMNVEV (reference sequence). V lost 5 bases to trimming and J lost 7 bases; unmatched junction nucleotides: 16. The CDR3 has 18 amino acids. The chain's CDR3 is CASSLEPGLAGRSVTQYF. In nucleotides, the CDR3 is TGTGCCAGCAGTCTGGAACCGGGACTAGCGGGGCGCTCGGTGACCCAGTACTTC.

The V call is TRBV21-1, the J call TRBJ1-6. TRBV21-1 is shown as a pseudogene. CDR3 length: 18 residues. The CDR3 loop reads CARRAERPTSSYNSPLHF. The DNA for the CDR3 is TGTGCCAGGAGGGCAGAGCGACCGACGAGCTCCTATAATTCACCCCTCCACTTT.

This clone has only a few counts. The chain couples TRBV7-2 to TRBJ1-1, with 10 bases lining up with TRBD1. V lost 5 bases, J lost 11 bases, and 8 bases stayed unmatched. This CDR3 is 13 amino acids long. Germline lookup yields CDR1 SGHTA and CDR2 FQGNSA. CDR3: CASSTSGTGVAFF. DNA for the CDR3: TGTGCCAGCAGCACCTCCGGGACAGGGGTGGCTTTCTTT.

The chain has TRBV7-2 and TRBJ2-3; tentative D call: TRBD1 (5 bases). The germline V gene has CDR1 SGHTA and CDR2 FQGNSA. V was pared by 5 bases and J by 2 bases, with 14 bases between. CDR3 length: 15 amino acids. The CDR3 sequence: CASSRTRGNTDTQYF. CDR3 nucleotide sequence: TGTGCCAGCAGCCGAACAAGGGGAAACACAGATACGCAGTATTTT.

This sequence joins TRBV7-9 and TRBJ1-1, with D possibly matching TRBD1 (5 bases). V gave up 5 bases and J gave up 12 bases, with 19 bases separating them. The CDR3 runs 13 residues. Germline V lookup: CDR1 SEHNR, CDR2 FQNEAQ (reference sequence). The CDR3 here is CASSPLGPGRPFF. CDR3 DNA sequence: TGTGCCAGCAGCCCCCTCGGACCAGGGCGACCTTTCTTT.

The chain combines TRBV7-7 with TRBJ2-2; D remains ambiguous. The CDR3 sequence is 14 residues long. V was shortened by 5 bases and J by 0 bases, with 7 bases between the two germline ends. Germline CDR1 SSHAT, CDR2 FNYEAQ (reference sequence). Here the CDR3 DNA reads TGTGCCAGCAGCCCTACGTCGAACACCGGGGAGCTGTTTTTT. It encodes CASSPTSNTGELFF.

V usage is TRBV5-4 and J usage is TRBJ1-3, with TRBD1 matching over 11 bases. This CDR3 region has 14 residues. V lost 10 bases to trimming and J lost 1 base; unmatched junction nucleotides: 4. Germline CDR1 and CDR2: SGHNT and YYREEE (reference sequence). The CDR3 bases are TGTGCCGGAGGGACAGGGGGGTCTGGAAACACCATATATTTT. Translation: CAGGTGGSGNTIYF. Drawing the rest from reference TRBV5-4 and TRBJ1-3, the complete variable domain is ETGVTQSPTHLIKTRGQQVTLRCSSQSGHNTVSWYQQALGQGPQFIFQYYREEENGRGNFPPRFSGLQFPNYSSELNVNALELDDSALYLCAGGTGGSGNTIYFGEGSWLTVV.

The genes are TRBV27 and TRBJ2-7; 9 bases map to TRBD2. Germline V CDR1 and CDR2: MNHEY, SMNVEV (reference sequence). The V gene end was trimmed by 10 bases and the J gene end by 6 bases; junction bases not matched to a gene: 10. The CDR3 consists of 13 residues. CDR3 residues: CATAIAGDGEQYF. The CDR3 region has the DNA TGTGCCACCGCTATAGCGGGAGATGGCGAGCAGTACTTC.